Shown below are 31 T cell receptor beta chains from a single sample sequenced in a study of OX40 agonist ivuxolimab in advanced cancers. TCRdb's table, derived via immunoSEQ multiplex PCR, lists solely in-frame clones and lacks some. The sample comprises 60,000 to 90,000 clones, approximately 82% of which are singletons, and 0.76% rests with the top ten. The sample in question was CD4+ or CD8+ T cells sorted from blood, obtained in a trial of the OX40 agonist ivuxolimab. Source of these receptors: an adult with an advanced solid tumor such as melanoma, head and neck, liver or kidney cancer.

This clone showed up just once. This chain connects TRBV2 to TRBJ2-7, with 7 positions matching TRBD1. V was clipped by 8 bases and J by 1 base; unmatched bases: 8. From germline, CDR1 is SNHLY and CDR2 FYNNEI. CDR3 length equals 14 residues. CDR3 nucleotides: TGTGCCAGCGCATTCTCGGGACAGTCCTACGAGCAGTACTTC. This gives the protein CASAFSGQSYEQYF.

In DNA, the CDR3 is TGTGCCAGCAGCTCACTATACAGGGAAACTAGAAACACCATATATTTT. This translates into CASSSLYRETRNTIYF. The chain employs TRBV11-3 and TRBJ1-3, with D perhaps TRBD1 (6 bases). Germline loops: CDR1 SGHNT, CDR2 YENEEA. This CDR3 spans 16 amino acids. Trimming removed 4 bases from V and 5 bases from J, with 18 bases in between.

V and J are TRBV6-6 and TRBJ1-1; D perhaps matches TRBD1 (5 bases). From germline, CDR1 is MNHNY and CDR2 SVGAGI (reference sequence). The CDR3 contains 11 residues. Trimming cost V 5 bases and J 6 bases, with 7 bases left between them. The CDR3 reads CASSQGAEAFF. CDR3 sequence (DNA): TGTGCCAGCAGTCAGGGAGCTGAAGCTTTCTTT.

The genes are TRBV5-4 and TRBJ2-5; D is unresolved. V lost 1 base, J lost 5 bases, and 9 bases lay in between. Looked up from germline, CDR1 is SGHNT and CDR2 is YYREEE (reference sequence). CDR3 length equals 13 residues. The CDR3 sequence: CASSLLTGETQYF. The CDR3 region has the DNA TGTGCCAGCAGCTTGCTCACCGGGGAGACCCAGTACTTC.

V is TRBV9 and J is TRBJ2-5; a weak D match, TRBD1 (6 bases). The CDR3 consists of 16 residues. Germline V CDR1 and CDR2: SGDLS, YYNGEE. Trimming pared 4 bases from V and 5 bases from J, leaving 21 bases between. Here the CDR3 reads CASSPSFHRAGETQYF. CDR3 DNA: TGTGCCAGCAGCCCGTCATTTCACAGGGCGGGCGAGACCCAGTACTTC. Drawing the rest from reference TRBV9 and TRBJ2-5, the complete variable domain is DSGVTQTPKHLITATGQRVTLRCSPRSGDLSVYWYQQSLDQGLQFLIQYYNGEERAKGNILERFSAQQFPDLHSELNLSSLELGDSALYFCASSPSFHRAGETQYFGPGTRLLVL.

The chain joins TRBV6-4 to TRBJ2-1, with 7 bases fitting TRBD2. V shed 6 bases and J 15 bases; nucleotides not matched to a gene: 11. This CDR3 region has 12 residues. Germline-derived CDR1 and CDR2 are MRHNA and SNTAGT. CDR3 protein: CASRRTRGSRFF. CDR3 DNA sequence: TGTGCCAGCAGAAGGACTAGGGGATCGCGGTTCTTC.

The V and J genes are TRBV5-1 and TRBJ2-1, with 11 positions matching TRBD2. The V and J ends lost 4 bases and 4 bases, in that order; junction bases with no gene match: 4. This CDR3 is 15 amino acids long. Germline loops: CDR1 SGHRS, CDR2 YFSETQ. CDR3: CASSNSGGDYNEQFF. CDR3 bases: TGCGCCAGCAGCAATAGCGGGGGGGATTACAATGAGCAGTTCTTC.

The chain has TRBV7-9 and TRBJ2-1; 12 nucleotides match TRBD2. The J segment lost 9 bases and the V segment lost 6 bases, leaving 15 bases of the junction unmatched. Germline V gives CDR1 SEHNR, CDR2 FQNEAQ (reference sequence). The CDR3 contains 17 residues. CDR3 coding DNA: TGTGCCAGCAGTTACCTCCTAGCGGGGGGGCATGTGGGTGAGCAGTTCTTC. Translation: CASSYLLAGGHVGEQFF.

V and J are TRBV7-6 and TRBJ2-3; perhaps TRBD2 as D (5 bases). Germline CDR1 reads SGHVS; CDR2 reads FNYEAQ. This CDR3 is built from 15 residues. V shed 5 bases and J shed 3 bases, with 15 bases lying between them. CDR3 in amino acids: CASSPSLVVTDTQYF. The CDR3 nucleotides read TGTGCCAGCAGCCCCTCACTAGTGGTAACAGATACGCAGTATTTT.

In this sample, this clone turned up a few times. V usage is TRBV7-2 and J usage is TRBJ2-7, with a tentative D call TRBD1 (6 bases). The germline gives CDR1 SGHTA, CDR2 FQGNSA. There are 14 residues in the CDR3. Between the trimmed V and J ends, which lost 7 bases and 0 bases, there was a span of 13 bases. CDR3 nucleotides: TGTGCCAGCACCTTTGGGGGCAGCTCCTACGAGCAGTACTTC. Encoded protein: CASTFGGSSYEQYF.

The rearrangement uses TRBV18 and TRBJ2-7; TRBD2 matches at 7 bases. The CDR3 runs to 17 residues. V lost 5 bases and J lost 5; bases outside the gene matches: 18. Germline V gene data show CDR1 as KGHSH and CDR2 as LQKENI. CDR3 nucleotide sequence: TGTGCCAGCTCAACCAGACCCATGGCGGGAGTAGTCGACGAGCAGTACTTC. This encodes CASSTRPMAGVVDEQYF.

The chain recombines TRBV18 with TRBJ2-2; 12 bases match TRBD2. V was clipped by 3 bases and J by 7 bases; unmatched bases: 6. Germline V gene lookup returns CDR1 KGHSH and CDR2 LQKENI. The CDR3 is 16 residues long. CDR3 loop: CASSPRTSGIFGELFF. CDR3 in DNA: TGTGCCAGCTCACCCCGGACTAGCGGGATATTCGGGGAGCTGTTTTTT.

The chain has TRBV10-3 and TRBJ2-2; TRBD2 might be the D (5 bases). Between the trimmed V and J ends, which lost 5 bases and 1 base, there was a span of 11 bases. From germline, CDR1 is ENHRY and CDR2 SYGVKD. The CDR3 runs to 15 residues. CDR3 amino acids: CAISLGRGNTGELFF. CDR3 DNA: TGTGCCATCAGTTTGGGTCGGGGGAACACCGGGGAGCTGTTTTTT.

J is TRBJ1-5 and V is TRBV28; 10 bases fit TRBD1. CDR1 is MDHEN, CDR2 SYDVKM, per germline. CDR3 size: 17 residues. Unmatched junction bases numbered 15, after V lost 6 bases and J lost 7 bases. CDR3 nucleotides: TGTGCCAGCAGCTGGGGATCGGGACAGGGGATTCAACAGCCCCAGCATTTT. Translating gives CASSWGSGQGIQQPQHF. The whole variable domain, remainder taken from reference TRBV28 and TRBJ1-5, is DVKVTQSSRYLVKRTGEKVFLECVQDMDHENMFWYRQDPGLGLRLIYFSYDVKMKEKGDIPEGYSVSREKKERFSLILESASTNQTSMYLCASSWGSGQGIQQPQHFGDGTRLSIL.

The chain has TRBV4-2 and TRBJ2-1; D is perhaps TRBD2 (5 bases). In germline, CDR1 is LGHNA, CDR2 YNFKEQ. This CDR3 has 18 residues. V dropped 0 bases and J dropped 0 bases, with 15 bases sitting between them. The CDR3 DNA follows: TGTGCCAGCAGCCAAGAGCCCCGGGGATCCAGCTCCTACAATGAGCAGTTCTTC. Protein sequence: CASSQEPRGSSSYNEQFF.

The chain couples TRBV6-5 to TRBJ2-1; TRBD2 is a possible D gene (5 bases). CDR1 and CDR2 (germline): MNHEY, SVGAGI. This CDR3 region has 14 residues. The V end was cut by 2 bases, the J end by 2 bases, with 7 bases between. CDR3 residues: CASSYQRTYNEQFF. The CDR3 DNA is TGTGCCAGCAGTTACCAGCGGACCTACAATGAGCAGTTCTTC.

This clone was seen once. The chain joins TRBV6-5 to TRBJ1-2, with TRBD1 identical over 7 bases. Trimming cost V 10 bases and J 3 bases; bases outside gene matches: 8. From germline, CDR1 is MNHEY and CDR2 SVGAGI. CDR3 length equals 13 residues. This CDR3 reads CANRLGTDYGYTF. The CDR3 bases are TGTGCCAACCGACTCGGGACAGACTATGGCTACACCTTC.

The CDR3 DNA is TGTGCCAGCAGTCCATTTGCAACTAATGAAAAACTGTTTTTT. It translates to CASSPFATNEKLFF. V is TRBV6-1 and J is TRBJ1-4; the D is unclear. V lost 5 bases and J 0 bases, leaving 7 bases between the germline ends. This CDR3 is 14 amino acids long. Germline V CDR1 and CDR2: MNHNS, SASEGT.

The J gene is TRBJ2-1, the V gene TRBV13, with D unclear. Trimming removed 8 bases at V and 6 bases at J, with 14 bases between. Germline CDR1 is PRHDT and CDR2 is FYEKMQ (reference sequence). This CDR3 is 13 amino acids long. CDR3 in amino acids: CASGSWGPNEQFF. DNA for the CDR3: TGTGCCAGCGGATCGTGGGGTCCCAATGAGCAGTTCTTC.

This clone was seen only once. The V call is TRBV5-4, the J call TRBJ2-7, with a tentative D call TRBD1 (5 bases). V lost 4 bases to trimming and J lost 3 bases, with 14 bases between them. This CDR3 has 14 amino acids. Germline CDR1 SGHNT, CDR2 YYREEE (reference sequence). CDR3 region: CASSLQGTYYEQYF. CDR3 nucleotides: TGTGCCAGCAGCCTGCAGGGAACATACTACGAGCAGTACTTC.

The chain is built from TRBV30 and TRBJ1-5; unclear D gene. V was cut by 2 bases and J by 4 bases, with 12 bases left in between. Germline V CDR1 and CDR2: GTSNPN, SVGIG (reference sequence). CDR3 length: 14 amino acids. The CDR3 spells CAWSKPSRNQPQHF. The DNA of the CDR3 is TGTGCCTGGAGTAAGCCTTCCAGAAATCAGCCCCAGCATTTT.

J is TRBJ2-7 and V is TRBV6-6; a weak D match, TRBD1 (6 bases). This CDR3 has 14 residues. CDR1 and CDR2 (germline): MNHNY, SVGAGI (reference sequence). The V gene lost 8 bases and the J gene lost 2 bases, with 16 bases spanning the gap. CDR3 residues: CASSGGQSPYEQYF. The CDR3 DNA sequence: TGTGCCAGCTCGGGCGGACAGTCCCCCTACGAGCAGTACTTC.

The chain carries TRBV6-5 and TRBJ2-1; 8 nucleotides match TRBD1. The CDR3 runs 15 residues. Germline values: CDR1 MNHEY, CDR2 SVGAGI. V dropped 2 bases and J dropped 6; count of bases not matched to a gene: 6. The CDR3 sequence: CASSYGTGVGNEQFF. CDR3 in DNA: TGTGCCAGCAGTTACGGGACAGGAGTAGGCAATGAGCAGTTCTTC.

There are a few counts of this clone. For the CDR3, the DNA is TGTGCCAGTAGTGTTACGGGAACCTCTGGAAACACCATATATTTT. Encoded protein: CASSVTGTSGNTIYF. The chain has TRBV19 and TRBJ1-3, with D uncertain. Germline lookup yields CDR1 LNHDA and CDR2 SQIVND (reference sequence). There are 15 residues in the CDR3. V was shortened by 5 bases and J by 0 bases, with 11 bases between the two germline ends.

Written as DNA, the CDR3 is TGCGCCAGCAGCCAACCAATCGTAAATGAGCAGTTCTTC. Protein sequence: CASSQPIVNEQFF. This sequence joins TRBV4-1 and TRBJ2-1; D is undetermined. The CDR3 is made up of 13 amino acids. With 2 bases removed from V and 7 bases from J, the gap between germline ends came to 9 bases. Germline loops: CDR1 MGHRA, CDR2 YSYEKL.

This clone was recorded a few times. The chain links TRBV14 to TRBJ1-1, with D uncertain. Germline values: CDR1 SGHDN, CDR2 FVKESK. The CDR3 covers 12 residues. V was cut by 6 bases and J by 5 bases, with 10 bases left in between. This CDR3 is CASSPLETEAFF. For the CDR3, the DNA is TGTGCCAGCAGTCCCCTGGAAACTGAAGCTTTCTTT.

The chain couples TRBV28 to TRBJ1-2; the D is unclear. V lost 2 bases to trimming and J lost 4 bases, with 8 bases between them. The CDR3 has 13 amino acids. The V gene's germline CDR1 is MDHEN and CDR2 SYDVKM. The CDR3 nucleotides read TGTGCCAGCAGTTTAAACAGCCTCTATGGCTACACCTTC. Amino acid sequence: CASSLNSLYGYTF.

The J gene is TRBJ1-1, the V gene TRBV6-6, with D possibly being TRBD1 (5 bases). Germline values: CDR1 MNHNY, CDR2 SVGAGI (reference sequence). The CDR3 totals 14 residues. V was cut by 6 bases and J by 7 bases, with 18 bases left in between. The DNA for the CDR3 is TGTGCCAGCAGCTTGGGACGGCTAGCAGGTGAAGCTTTCTTT. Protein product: CASSLGRLAGEAFF.

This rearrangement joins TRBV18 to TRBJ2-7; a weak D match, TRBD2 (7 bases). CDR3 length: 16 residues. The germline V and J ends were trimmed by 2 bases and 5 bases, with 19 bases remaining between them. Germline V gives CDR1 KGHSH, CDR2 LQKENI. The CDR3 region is CASSPSSGGYLDEQYF. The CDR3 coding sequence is TGTGCCAGCTCACCAAGTTCGGGGGGCTATTTGGACGAGCAGTACTTC.

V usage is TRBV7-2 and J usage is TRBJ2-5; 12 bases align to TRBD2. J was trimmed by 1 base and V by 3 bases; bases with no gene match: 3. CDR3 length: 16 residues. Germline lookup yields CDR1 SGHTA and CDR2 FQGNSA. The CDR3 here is CASSFRLAGAQETQYF. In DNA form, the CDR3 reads TGTGCCAGCAGCTTCAGACTAGCGGGAGCCCAAGAGACCCAGTACTTC.

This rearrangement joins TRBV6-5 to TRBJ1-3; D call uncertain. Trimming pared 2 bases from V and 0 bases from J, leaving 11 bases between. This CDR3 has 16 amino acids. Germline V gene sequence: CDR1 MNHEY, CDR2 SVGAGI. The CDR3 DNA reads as TGTGCCAGCAGTTACGGTAACACCAACTCTGGAAACACCATATATTTT. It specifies CASSYGNTNSGNTIYF.